A selection of T cell receptor beta chains follows, all from one sample in a study of T cell changes during pregnancy in multiple sclerosis. Generated by immunoSEQ multiplex PCR, the TCRdb table keeps only in-frame clones and is missing some. The data hold tens of thousands of clones, with approximately 90% observed a single time. The sequencing here drew on peripheral blood, taken in the first trimester of pregnancy. These receptors all come from a female donor in good health, enrolled as a control in a pregnancy study. CDR3s include the opening cysteine and the closing phenylalanine or tryptophan. Each record gives: D gene, J gene, V gene, CDR3 length, clone size, CDR3 DNA, CDR3 protein. A D gene is named only where the DNA matches it firmly. Rows may omit the clone size; those that give it use once, few, many or a size class.

d_call: TRBD1; j_call: TRBJ1-1; v_call: TRBV19; cdr3_length: 14; clone_size: -; cdr3_nt: TGTGCCAGTAGTATACAAGGGGGCAACACTGAAGCTTTCTTT; cdr3_aa: CASSIQGGNTEAFF
d_call: TRBD1; j_call: TRBJ1-1; v_call: TRBV5-1; cdr3_length: 15; clone_size: -; cdr3_nt: TGCGCCAGCAGCTTCCGGGACAGTGTGAACACTGAAGCTTTCTTT; cdr3_aa: CASSFRDSVNTEAFF
d_call: -; j_call: TRBJ2-1; v_call: TRBV12-5; cdr3_length: 15; clone_size: -; cdr3_nt: TGTGCTAGTGGCCGCGGGACCGACTCCTACAATGAGCAGTTCTTC; cdr3_aa: CASGRGTDSYNEQFF
d_call: -; j_call: TRBJ2-2; v_call: TRBV9; cdr3_length: 16; clone_size: -; cdr3_nt: TGTGCCAGCAGCGCCGGCGGGGTTACGAACACCGGGGAGCTGTTTTTT; cdr3_aa: CASSAGGVTNTGELFF
d_call: -; j_call: TRBJ1-5; v_call: TRBV10-3; cdr3_length: 13; clone_size: few; cdr3_nt: TGTGCCATCAGGGACTCCGCGGGACAGCCCCAGCATTTT; cdr3_aa: CAIRDSAGQPQHF
d_call: TRBD2; j_call: TRBJ2-2; v_call: TRBV30; cdr3_length: 16; clone_size: -; cdr3_nt: TGTGCCTGTTGGTTGCTAGCGGGGGGCGCCACCGGGGAGCTGTTTTTT; cdr3_aa: CACWLLAGGATGELFF
d_call: -; j_call: TRBJ1-1; v_call: TRBV19; cdr3_length: 11; clone_size: -; cdr3_nt: TGTGCCAGTAGTGGCTTTTCTGAAGCTTTCTTT; cdr3_aa: CASSGFSEAFF
d_call: -; j_call: TRBJ1-2; v_call: TRBV18; cdr3_length: 13; clone_size: -; cdr3_nt: TGTGCCAGCTCACCAACAGGGCTGAGTGGCTACACCTTC; cdr3_aa: CASSPTGLSGYTF
d_call: TRBD2; j_call: TRBJ2-1; v_call: TRBV7-2; cdr3_length: 14; clone_size: -; cdr3_nt: TGTGCCAGCAGCCCCCCCGGACTCGGGGGGGAGCAGTTCTTC; cdr3_aa: CASSPPGLGGEQFF
d_call: TRBD2; j_call: TRBJ2-1; v_call: TRBV4-1; cdr3_length: 18; clone_size: -; cdr3_nt: TGCGCCAGCAGCCAAGTAGATATGGGACTAGCGGGGGGGAATGAGCAGTTCTTC; cdr3_aa: CASSQVDMGLAGGNEQFF
d_call: -; j_call: TRBJ1-2; v_call: TRBV5-1; cdr3_length: 14; clone_size: few; cdr3_nt: TGCGCCAGCAGCATGATGCAGGATAACTATGGCTACACCTTC; cdr3_aa: CASSMMQDNYGYTF